This TCR beta chain was found in a study of T cells expressing NK-cell markers. Study at large: One of the eight sequenced donors was seronegative, whereas the other seven were HCMV-seropositive. Overall study findings and caveats: The share of CD8+ T cells held by dominant NKG2C+ clonotypes was roughly 1.0-8% in several donors.

The CDR3 extends over 11 amino acids. Germline V gene lookup returns CDR1 LNHDA and CDR2 SQIVND (reference sequence). As concerns this clonotype: The antigen remains undetermined.

Generation of TCR beta cDNA was performed by 5'RACE template switching incorporating UMIs. For each CDR3 protein, TCRdb gives one entry from its re-call of the 5' RACE reads, without DNA. Reported are 450,000 to 600,000 distinct CDR3 sequences; the ten largest clones contain 3% to 4.5%. The genes are TRBV19 and TRBJ1-2. Material for sequencing was blood T cells: a sorted CD56 or NKG2C T cell subset, CD4+ or CD8+ T cells, or bulk PBMC T cells (not recorded which). The origin of this receptor is a man aged 18 to 29 in good health. This CDR3 is CATRYVYGYTF.